Listed here are 3 T cell receptor beta chains from one sample, sequenced in a study of blood T cells in healthy people across ages. With a J-beta primer mix and a sample-barcoded 5' primer, a second PCR ran 7 to 11 cycles. TCRdb used MiXCR to reprocess the 5' RACE reads, holding one entry per CDR3 protein. Among 1.5 million to 1.8 million distinct CDR3 sequences listed, less than 45% were seen once. Material for sequencing was blood. These receptors all stem from a woman aged 18-30 years in good health.

The rearrangement links TRBV27 to TRBJ2-7; D not certain. The CDR3 has 13 residues. V gave up 7 bases and J gave up 0 bases, with 10 bases separating them. In germline, CDR1 is MNHEY, CDR2 SMNVEV (reference sequence). The CDR3 nucleotides are TGTGCCAGCACGGAGACCGGCTCCTACGAGCAGTACTTC. It codes for CASTETGSYEQYF.

This clonotype was detected ten times or more. This chain joins TRBV20-1 and TRBJ2-1; D is perhaps TRBD2 (6 bases). The length of the CDR3 is 16 residues. V lost 0 bases and J 7 bases, leaving 19 bases between the germline ends. Germline loops: CDR1 DFQATT, CDR2 SNEGSKA (reference sequence). CDR3 bases: TGCAGTGCTAGAGATTTATTGAGACTAGATATGAATGAGCAGTTCTTC. Translation gives CSARDLLRLDMNEQFF.

This chain links TRBV6-1 with TRBJ2-4; 8 nucleotides agree with TRBD1. The DNA end is more similar to TRBJ2-7, so the J call may be wrong. The CDR3 contains 17 residues. Germline lookup yields CDR1 MNHNS and CDR2 SASEGT. In DNA, the CDR3 is TGTGCCAGCAGTCAACGGGGCTGGCAGGGGGCCGCCTACGAGCAGTACTTC. Protein sequence: CASSQRGWQGAAYEQYF.